The rows below give T cell receptor beta chains drawn from one sample of a study of T-cell memory formation after mild COVID-19. Each CDR3 protein is one row after TCRdb ran MiXCR on the 5' RACE reads. The sample carries some 250,000 distinct CDR3 sequences, around 17% recorded once. The specimen was PBMCs or a T cell subset sorted from them (not recorded which). The receptors originated from a man aged 18 to 30 who had mild COVID-19 (a few samples of this study predate the infection). Cell type and time point are not known. Each CDR3 is given with its conserved first and last residue. The order of the fields is V gene, J gene, D gene, clone size, CDR3 DNA, CDR3 protein. D genes are given only for firm matches. Only part of the rows carry a size: once, few, many, or a class if the clone is expanded.

v_gene: TRBV20-1
j_gene: TRBJ2-5
d_gene: .
abundance: .
CDR3nt: TGCAGTGCAGCCGGCGGGGGCAACCAAGAGACCCAGTACTTC
CDR3aa: CSAAGGGNQETQYF

v_gene: TRBV9
j_gene: TRBJ2-7
d_gene: .
abundance: .
CDR3nt: TGTGCCAGCAGCGCGAGGGTGGACGGTTCGTACGAGCAGTACTTC
CDR3aa: CASSARVDGSYEQYF

v_gene: TRBV20-1
j_gene: TRBJ2-3
d_gene: .
abundance: few
CDR3nt: TGCAGTGCTCCCGGGACTAGCACAGATACGCAGTATTTT
CDR3aa: CSAPGTSTDTQYF

v_gene: TRBV20-1
j_gene: TRBJ1-2
d_gene: TRBD1
abundance: many
CDR3nt: TGCAGTGCTGGCGACAGGGGTGTCGGCTATGGCTACACCTTC
CDR3aa: CSAGDRGVGYGYTF

v_gene: TRBV6-1
j_gene: TRBJ2-5
d_gene: .
abundance: few
CDR3nt: TGTGCCAGCAGTCCCCGGGGGTGGGGAGAGACCCAGTACTTC
CDR3aa: CASSPRGWGETQYF

v_gene: TRBV6-5
j_gene: TRBJ2-2
d_gene: .
abundance: once
CDR3nt: TGTGCCAGCAGCCGATTAATGAACACCGGGGAGCTGTTTTTT
CDR3aa: CASSRLMNTGELFF

v_gene: TRBV19
j_gene: TRBJ2-6
d_gene: .
abundance: few
CDR3nt: TGTGCCAGTAGGTGGGGGGCTGGGGCCAACGTCCTGACTTTC
CDR3aa: CASRWGAGANVLTF

v_gene: TRBV7-2
j_gene: TRBJ2-5
d_gene: .
abundance: few
CDR3nt: TGTGCCAGCAGCTACTTTGGGGCCCGGGAGACCCAGTACTTC
CDR3aa: CASSYFGARETQYF

v_gene: TRBV27
j_gene: TRBJ2-6
d_gene: .
abundance: few
CDR3nt: TGTGCCAGCAGTTCCGGGACTCTGGGGGCCAACGTCCTGACTTTC
CDR3aa: CASSSGTLGANVLTF

v_gene: TRBV4-3
j_gene: TRBJ2-1
d_gene: .
abundance: many
CDR3nt: TGCGCCAGCAGCCAAGATGGGGTCAGCTGGGAGTACAATGAGCAGTTCTTC
CDR3aa: CASSQDGVSWEYNEQFF

v_gene: TRBV10-3
j_gene: TRBJ2-1
d_gene: TRBD2
abundance: few
CDR3nt: TGTGCCATCAGGGGTAGCGGGTGGAATGAGCAGTTCTTC
CDR3aa: CAIRGSGWNEQFF

v_gene: TRBV21-1
j_gene: TRBJ2-5
d_gene: .
abundance: .
CDR3nt: TGTGCCAGCCCCAGTAAAGAGACCCAGTACTTC
CDR3aa: CASPSKETQYF

v_gene: TRBV7-3
j_gene: TRBJ2-1
d_gene: .
abundance: .
CDR3nt: TGTGCCAGCAGCTACAGCGTGGGTGAGCAGTTCTTC
CDR3aa: CASSYSVGEQFF

v_gene: TRBV7-9
j_gene: TRBJ2-1
d_gene: TRBD2
abundance: many
CDR3nt: TGTGCCAGCAGCTTATCGCTAGCGGGGTCCTACAATGAGCAGTTCTTC
CDR3aa: CASSLSLAGSYNEQFF

v_gene: TRBV6-2/TRBV6-3
j_gene: TRBJ2-1
d_gene: .
abundance: many
CDR3nt: TGTGCCAGCAGTTACGATCGCAGCTACAATGAGCAGTTCTTC
CDR3aa: CASSYDRSYNEQFF

v_gene: TRBV20-1
j_gene: TRBJ2-1
d_gene: TRBD1
abundance: few
CDR3nt: TGCAGTGCTAGACGACCTGGACAGGGGGCAGGCAATGAGCAGTTCTTC
CDR3aa: CSARRPGQGAGNEQFF

v_gene: TRBV6-2/TRBV6-3
j_gene: TRBJ1-2
d_gene: .
abundance: .
CDR3nt: TGTGCCAGGGGAGGGCCCCCCCATGGCTACACCTTC
CDR3aa: CARGGPPHGYTF

v_gene: TRBV5-1
j_gene: TRBJ1-4
d_gene: .
abundance: .
CDR3nt: TGCGCCAGCAGCTTGGCCGTAGGGGAAAAACTGTTTTTT
CDR3aa: CASSLAVGEKLFF

v_gene: TRBV5-1
j_gene: TRBJ1-1
d_gene: TRBD1
abundance: many
CDR3nt: TGCGCCAGCAGCCTGACAGGGACGAACACTGAAGCTTTCTTT
CDR3aa: CASSLTGTNTEAFF

v_gene: TRBV14
j_gene: TRBJ2-3
d_gene: .
abundance: .
CDR3nt: TGTGCCAGCAGCCACAGACCGAGCTATACGCAGTATTTT
CDR3aa: CASSHRPSYTQYF

v_gene: TRBV5-4
j_gene: TRBJ2-5
d_gene: TRBD1
abundance: .
CDR3nt: TGTGCCAGCAAGGGCCAGGGGGCTTATCCGGAGACCCAGTACTTC
CDR3aa: CASKGQGAYPETQYF

v_gene: TRBV7-6
j_gene: TRBJ1-2
d_gene: TRBD1
abundance: .
CDR3nt: TGTGCCAGCAGCTTAGCGCAGGACGGACAGGGGGGCTATGGCTACACCTTC
CDR3aa: CASSLAQDGQGGYGYTF

v_gene: TRBV7-2
j_gene: TRBJ2-5
d_gene: TRBD1
abundance: .
CDR3nt: TGTGCCAGCAGACCGTCAGGGGGCAGGAGGGAGACCCAGTACTTC
CDR3aa: CASRPSGGRRETQYF